This entry lists 27 T cell receptor beta chains sequenced from one sample in a study of cytomegalovirus exposure and HLA in healthy donors (dated by TCRdb to the late 2010s). The library was prepared using the immunoSEQ multiplex PCR assay. The multiplex PCR relied on a mix of 60 forward primers for TCR Vbeta segments and 13 reverse primers for TCR Jbeta segments. This is the immuneACCESS table as TCRdb keeps it, with only in-frame sequences that have V and J called. A part of the clones is gone; compared with another copy, unresolved V genes explain less than half, and the rest is unexplained. Recorded for this sample are over 100,000 clones; under 85% of them occurred a single time. The ten largest clones add up to 7.7% of the sample. Sequencing was performed on PBMCs. These receptors were collected from a woman aged 50 to 65 in good health and CMV-seropositive.

The chain is built from TRBV7-9 and TRBJ2-7; TRBD2 is a possible D gene (6 bases). The CDR3 extends over 14 amino acids. The germline V gene has CDR1 SEHNR and CDR2 FQNEAQ (reference sequence). With 6 bases removed from V and 0 bases from J, the gap between germline ends came to 12 bases. CDR3 DNA sequence: TGTGCCAGCAGGGAGACAGCGGGCTCCTACGAGCAGTACTTC. Translation: CASRETAGSYEQYF.

V gene TRBV7-9 combines with J gene TRBJ2-5, with 9 nucleotides matching TRBD1. The J call may be in error: the DNA end matches TRBJ2-7 better. The CDR3 extends over 14 amino acids. The germline CDR1 and CDR2 sequences are SEHNR and FQNEAQ (reference sequence). CDR3 bases: TGTGCCAGCAGCTTGGACAGGGGAGGTCACGAGCAGTACTTC. It encodes CASSLDRGGHEQYF.

The chain combines TRBV5-4 with TRBJ2-1; 10 bases align to TRBD2. CDR1 is SGHNT, CDR2 YYREEE, per germline (reference sequence). This CDR3 comprises 15 residues. The J segment lost 9 bases and the V segment lost 0 bases, leaving 6 bases of the junction unmatched. CDR3 loop: CASSLAASGSREQFF. The CDR3 nucleotides read TGTGCCAGCAGCTTGGCGGCTAGCGGGAGCCGTGAGCAGTTCTTC.

The genes are TRBV4-3 and TRBJ2-1; 8 nucleotides match TRBD2. Germline V gene lookup returns CDR1 LGHNA and CDR2 YSLEER. The CDR3 spans 15 residues. V gave up 4 bases and J gave up 0 bases; unmatched junction bases: 2. CDR3: CASSRRGGSYNEQFF. CDR3 bases: TGCGCCAGCAGCCGCCGGGGGGGCTCCTACAATGAGCAGTTCTTC.

Comment on this clone: The same CDR3 arises from other DNA sequences in this sample as well. The chain couples TRBV7-2 to TRBJ2-3, with D unclear. V was cut by 1 base and J by 2 bases, with 10 bases left in between. CDR1 and CDR2 (germline): SGHTA, FQGNSA. There are 15 residues in the CDR3. This CDR3 is CASSLGGQLTDTQYF. For the CDR3, the DNA is TGTGCCAGCAGCTTAGGCGGTCAGCTCACAGATACGCAGTATTTT.

The genes are TRBV7-3 and TRBJ2-1; the D gene is possibly TRBD2 (5 bases). CDR1 and CDR2 from the germline V gene are SGHTA and FQGTGA. CDR3 size: 14 residues. V lost 0 bases, J lost 4 bases, and 7 bases lay in between. CDR3 protein: CASSLTSEYNEQFF. CDR3 DNA sequence: TGTGCCAGCAGCTTAACTAGCGAGTACAATGAGCAGTTCTTC.

The chain combines TRBV19 with TRBJ2-7, with D maybe TRBD1 (7 bases). The CDR3 extends over 17 amino acids. Germline loops: CDR1 LNHDA, CDR2 SQIVND (reference sequence). Trimming stripped 5 bases from V and 2 bases from J, with 22 bases between. The CDR3 DNA follows: TGTGCCAGTAGTTCCCGGGGGCTCAGGGGGTTACCCTACGAGCAGTACTTC. Protein product: CASSSRGLRGLPYEQYF.

The chain recombines TRBV11-2 with TRBJ1-2, with D maybe TRBD1 (5 bases). CDR1 is SGHAT, CDR2 FQNNGV, per germline. The CDR3 has 14 residues. V was cut by 3 bases and J by 8 bases, with 16 bases left in between. The CDR3 is CASSFQGATVGYTF. For the CDR3, the DNA is TGTGCCAGCAGCTTTCAAGGGGCAACCGTCGGCTACACCTTC.

This chain links TRBV7-9 with TRBJ2-1, with 8 positions matching TRBD2. The junction had 7 bases not matched to a gene; V was cut back by 0 bases and J by 6 bases. The CDR3 is 16 amino acids. CDR1 SEHNR and CDR2 FQNEAQ come from the germline V gene (reference sequence). The CDR3 here is CASSLASGLGLNEQFF. The CDR3 nucleotides are TGTGCCAGCAGCTTAGCCTCGGGACTAGGGCTCAATGAGCAGTTCTTC.

The chain combines TRBV19 with TRBJ1-4, with unresolved D. The CDR3 length is 15 residues. Trimming cost V 0 bases and J 4 bases, with 9 bases left between them. Germline V gives CDR1 LNHDA, CDR2 SQIVND (reference sequence). CDR3 amino acids: CASSIEAGLNEKLFF. CDR3 nucleotides: TGTGCCAGTAGTATAGAGGCAGGACTTAATGAAAAACTGTTTTTT.

The chain links TRBV9 to TRBJ2-1, with 12 nucleotides matching TRBD1. The V and J ends lost 3 bases and 7 bases, in that order; junction bases with no gene match: 2. CDR3 size: 14 residues. The germline V gene has CDR1 SGDLS and CDR2 YYNGEE. The CDR3: CASSGDRGHNEQFF. Here the CDR3 DNA reads TGTGCCAGCAGCGGGGACAGGGGGCATAATGAGCAGTTCTTC.

This clone showed up just once. The chain joins TRBV7-2 to TRBJ2-7; D may be TRBD2 (6 bases). The V gene lost 11 bases and the J gene lost 2 bases, with 16 bases spanning the gap. CDR1 is SGHTA, CDR2 FQGNSA, per germline. This CDR3 spans 13 amino acids. In DNA, the CDR3 is TGTGCCGGAGGGCGGGCGGGAACCTACGAGCAGTACTTC. Its protein is CAGGRAGTYEQYF.

The rearrangement links TRBV6-5 to TRBJ2-3; 11 nucleotides match TRBD2. CDR1 and CDR2 (germline): MNHEY, SVGAGI. The CDR3 is 16 residues long. After removal of 0 bases from V and 6 bases from J, the junction contained 5 bases not matched to a gene. The CDR3 nucleotides read TGTGCCAGCAGTTACTCTTCTAGCGGGGGGCCGGATACGCAGTATTTT. It is translated as CASSYSSSGGPDTQYF.

With regard to this clone: Other DNA sequences within the sample encode an identical CDR3. The J gene is TRBJ2-3, the V gene TRBV6-5; D is uncertain. CDR3 length: 13 residues. CDR1 and CDR2 from the germline V gene are MNHEY and SVGAGI. Trimming removed 5 bases from V and 1 base from J, with 7 bases in between. CDR3 coding DNA: TGTGCCAGCAGTCCTCGGGGCACAGATACGCAGTATTTT. This encodes CASSPRGTDTQYF.

This chain connects TRBV6-1 to TRBJ2-5; D is perhaps TRBD2 (6 bases). Germline values: CDR1 MNHNS, CDR2 SASEGT. V was trimmed by 2 bases and J by 4 bases, leaving 14 bases between them. This CDR3 has 15 residues. The CDR3 DNA is TGTGCCAGCAGTGAAAGGTCAGGGCGGGGAGAGACCCAGTACTTC. As protein: CASSERSGRGETQYF.

The genes are TRBV5-6 and TRBJ2-5, with 8 positions matching TRBD2. V was clipped by 4 bases and J by 11 bases; unmatched bases: 10. The CDR3 extends over 13 amino acids. CDR1 is SGHDT, CDR2 YYEEEE, per germline. The CDR3 bases are TGTGCCAGCAGCCGCGGACTAGCAGGAGAGCAGTACTTC. Its translation: CASSRGLAGEQYF.

The CDR3: CASSLFRGEQYF. The CDR3 DNA reads TGTGCCAGCAGCTTATTTAGGGGCGAGCAGTACTTC. The rearrangement links TRBV7-9 to TRBJ2-7; D perhaps matches TRBD1 (5 bases). This CDR3 region has 12 residues. The germline V and J ends were trimmed by 2 bases and 6 bases, with 8 bases remaining between them. Germline loops: CDR1 SEHNR, CDR2 FQNEAQ (reference sequence).

This chain links TRBV7-2 with TRBJ2-3, with D perhaps TRBD1 (6 bases). The CDR3 runs to 13 residues. The germline V and J ends were trimmed by 5 bases and 2 bases, with 8 bases remaining between them. Germline V gene sequence: CDR1 SGHTA, CDR2 FQGNSA. This CDR3 reads CASSGQLTDTQYF. The CDR3 DNA follows: TGTGCCAGCAGCGGACAGCTCACAGATACGCAGTATTTT.

The gene calls are TRBV5-1 and TRBJ1-4, with D perhaps TRBD1 (5 bases). The CDR3 runs 14 residues. V dropped 4 bases and J dropped 8 bases, with 15 bases sitting between them. Per the germline V gene, CDR1 is SGHRS and CDR2 is YFSETQ. The CDR3 protein is CASSSLGATEKLFF. The DNA of the CDR3 is TGCGCCAGCAGCAGCTTAGGGGCGACGGAAAAACTGTTTTTT.

The chain links TRBV5-1 to TRBJ2-3; 7 bases are a match to TRBD2. The germline V gene encodes CDR1 SGHRS and CDR2 YFSETQ. V was clipped by 0 bases and J by 5 bases; unmatched bases: 6. The CDR3 covers 15 residues. CDR3 sequence reads: CASSLGGRALDTQYF. The DNA for the CDR3 is TGCGCCAGCAGCTTGGGAGGGAGGGCCCTAGATACGCAGTATTTT.

This chain links TRBV16 with TRBJ2-7; 7 bases agree with TRBD2. This CDR3 is 17 amino acids long. J was trimmed by 1 base and V by 1 base; bases with no gene match: 10. Germline assignment: CDR1 KGHSY and CDR2 FQNENV. The CDR3 here is CASSQYPTAGNSYEQYF. Written as DNA, the CDR3 is TGTGCCAGCAGCCAATACCCCACAGCGGGGAATTCCTACGAGCAGTACTTC.

The gene calls are TRBV18 and TRBJ1-1; D not certain. Trimming left V 2 bases short and J 6 bases short, with 16 bases between. The CDR3 has 15 amino acids. CDR1 and CDR2 from the germline V gene are KGHSH and LQKENI. CDR3 nucleotide sequence: TGTGCCAGCTCACCAGGAGGGCAGGACGACGCTGAAGCTTTCTTT. Translating gives CASSPGGQDDAEAFF.

The DNA for the CDR3 is TGCAGCGTCGTAACGCTCTCCCGGACAGGGTTCTACGAGCAGTACTTC. As protein: CSVVTLSRTGFYEQYF. The gene calls are TRBV29-1 and TRBJ2-5, with TRBD1 matching over 8 bases. The assigned J gene may be wrong: the sequence end matches TRBJ2-7 better. The CDR3 covers 16 residues. Germline CDR1 reads SQVTM; CDR2 reads ANQGSEA.

V gene TRBV2 combines with J gene TRBJ2-1; 10 bases match TRBD2. The V and J ends lost 6 bases and 2 bases, in that order; junction bases with no gene match: 19. This CDR3 has 20 amino acids. The germline CDR1 and CDR2 sequences are SNHLY and FYNNEI. The CDR3 loop is CASSPRISGRAFGAYNEQFF. DNA for the CDR3: TGTGCCAGCAGCCCCCGCATCAGCGGGAGGGCCTTCGGGGCCTACAATGAGCAGTTCTTC.

The chain combines TRBV25-1 with TRBJ1-2; 7 nucleotides line up with TRBD1. The CDR3 sequence is 15 residues long. Germline trimming cut 1 base from V and 4 bases from J; bases unmatched to any gene: 6. Per germline, CDR1 MGHDK and CDR2 SYGVNS. CDR3 DNA sequence: TGTGCCAGCAGTGAATCCCCAGGGGGGAGCTATGGCTACACCTTC. This codes for CASSESPGGSYGYTF.

This rearrangement joins TRBV9 to TRBJ2-3, with 7 bases identical to TRBD2. CDR3 size: 17 residues. V shed 0 bases and J 2 bases; nucleotides not matched to a gene: 9. The germline CDR1 and CDR2 sequences are SGDLS and YYNGEE. CDR3 nucleotide sequence: TGTGCCAGCAGCGTAGCTGTGAGGGGAGGGGACACAGATACGCAGTATTTT. It encodes CASSVAVRGGDTDTQYF.

J is TRBJ1-3 and V is TRBV6-1; TRBD1 might be the D (6 bases). The V end was cut by 10 bases, the J end by 0 bases, with 10 bases between. Per the germline V gene, CDR1 is MNHNS and CDR2 is SASEGT. This CDR3 is built from 13 residues. The CDR3 sequence is CATQGYSGNTIYF. As DNA, the CDR3 is TGTGCCACTCAGGGGTACTCTGGAAACACCATATATTTT.